This T cell receptor beta chain was captured in a study of T cells in pancreatic ductal adenocarcinoma. About this clone: What it binds is not known.

The protocol was immunoSEQ multiplex PCR, while the TCRdb copy is restricted to in-frame clones and leaves out a portion. The sample yields 100,000 or so clones, 90% to 95% seen once. The germline V gene has CDR1 SGHNT and CDR2 YYREEE (reference sequence). This CDR3 spans 17 amino acids. Trimming cost V 2 bases and J 6 bases, with 22 bases left between them. Selected pancreatic ductal adenocarcinoma patients had undergone surgery without neoadjuvant therapy. Study-wide findings and caveats: Blood had more productive templates and about 8-fold more unique clonotypes than tumor. Blood clonality (roughly 0.07) did not differ significantly from tumor (about 0.12). The resected cohort was biased toward the minority with early-stage disease.

The sequence was obtained from a human donor with pancreatic ductal adenocarcinoma. This chain uses TRBV5-4 with TRBJ2-3, with D possibly matching TRBD2 (9 bases). The sample consisted of PBMCs. The chain's CDR3 is CASSLDRGVAGVDTQYF. In DNA form, the CDR3 reads TGTGCCAGCAGCTTAGACAGGGGAGTAGCGGGAGTGGATACGCAGTATTTT.